Below, 9 T cell receptor beta chains from the same sample are listed, as sequenced in a study of early T cells in non-severe SARS-CoV-2 infection. One entry per CDR3 protein, called by TCRdb with MiXCR from the 5' RACE reads. The sample has tens of thousands of distinct CDR3 sequences, under 6.5% seen once. The specimen sequenced was whole blood. The receptor source for this set is an adult who was a healthcare worker with PCR-confirmed SARS-CoV-2 infection or an uninfected control (not recorded which).

This clonotype came up many times. The chain carries TRBV9 and TRBJ1-2; TRBD1 agrees at 10 bases. V shed 0 bases and J 7 bases; nucleotides not matched to a gene: 6. The CDR3 runs 15 residues. The germline V gene has CDR1 SGDLS and CDR2 YYNGEE. In DNA, the CDR3 is TGTGCCAGCAGCGTAGAAGACAGGGGGCTAGGTGGCTACACCTTC. Translation: CASSVEDRGLGGYTF.

This clonotype was recorded at least ten times. The genes are TRBV18 and TRBJ2-3; D is unresolved. The CDR3 length is 12 residues. CDR1 and CDR2 from the germline V gene are KGHSH and LQKENI. The V end lost 5 bases, the J end lost 6 bases, and 9 bases lay between the germline ends. The CDR3 DNA sequence: TGTGCCAGCTCAAGTGGGCCTGATACGCAGTATTTT. Translating gives CASSSGPDTQYF.

This clonotype was seen repeatedly, ten times or more. This chain uses TRBV5-6 with TRBJ1-1; tentative D call: TRBD1 (5 bases). Germline values: CDR1 SGHDT, CDR2 YYEEEE. The CDR3 has 16 residues. The V gene lost 1 base and the J gene lost 0 bases, with 13 bases spanning the gap. In nucleotides, the CDR3 is TGTGCCAGCAGCTTGCAGGGAGTGCCAATGAACACTGAAGCTTTCTTT. It translates to CASSLQGVPMNTEAFF.

This clonotype was seen repeatedly, ten times or more. This chain joins TRBV7-9 and TRBJ2-7, with TRBD2 identical over 10 bases. The CDR3 length is 16 residues. The ends lost 9 bases at V and 2 bases at J; junction bases unmatched: 13. Germline values: CDR1 SEHNR, CDR2 FQNEAQ (reference sequence). In DNA form, the CDR3 reads TGTGCCAGTGTTAGTAGCCCGAGCGGGAGGGCCTACGAGCAGTACTTC. Protein sequence: CASVSSPSGRAYEQYF.

This clonotype was found many times. The genes are TRBV11-3 and TRBJ1-1, with D unresolved. V was clipped by 3 bases and J by 6 bases, with 11 bases between them. The CDR3 is made up of 13 amino acids. Germline V gene lookup returns CDR1 SGHNT and CDR2 YENEEA. CDR3 residues: CASSLTVMAEAFF. The CDR3 DNA follows: TGTGCCAGCAGCTTGACGGTTATGGCTGAAGCTTTCTTT.

The sample holds a few counts of this clonotype. The V call is TRBV28, the J call TRBJ2-7, with D possibly TRBD1 on 5 matching bases. The CDR3 consists of 14 residues. Trimming cost V 1 base and J 4 bases, with 11 bases left between them. CDR1 and CDR2 from the germline V gene are MDHEN and SYDVKM. CDR3 in amino acids: CASSLSGSRYEQYF. DNA of the CDR3: TGTGCCAGCAGTTTATCAGGGTCCCGGTACGAGCAGTACTTC. Full variable domain (outside the CDR3, taken from reference TRBV28 and TRBJ2-7): DVKVTQSSRYLVKRTGEKVFLECVQDMDHENMFWYRQDPGLGLRLIYFSYDVKMKEKGDIPEGYSVSREKKERFSLILESASTNQTSMYLCASSLSGSRYEQYFGPGTRLTVT.

This clonotype was counted at least ten times. The chain is built from TRBV6-5 and TRBJ1-2, with no clear D. V was cut by 5 bases and J by 8 bases, with 15 bases left in between. The CDR3 has 13 residues. Germline V lookup: CDR1 MNHEY, CDR2 SVGAGI. CDR3 coding DNA: TGTGCCAGCAGTCAGATACAGCGCGAGGGCTACACCTTC. This translates into CASSQIQREGYTF.

This clonotype was counted many times. The chain recombines TRBV6-2 or TRBV6-3 with TRBJ2-1; D remains unclear. This CDR3 comprises 15 residues. The germline V gene encodes CDR1 MNHEY and CDR2 SVGEGT. V lost 3 bases, J lost 5 bases, and 14 bases lay in between. CDR3 nucleotide sequence: TGTGCCAGCAGTTATCAGGCGCTAGTCAACAATGAGCAGTTCTTC. This codes for CASSYQALVNNEQFF.

Ten or more counts support this clonotype. V gene TRBV10-3 combines with J gene TRBJ1-5; 7 bases map to TRBD1. Germline CDR1 reads ENHRY; CDR2 reads SYGVKD. This CDR3 comprises 14 residues. V lost 11 bases, J lost 10 bases, and 17 bases stayed unmatched. The CDR3 reads CALHTGQRWEPQHF. In nucleotides, the CDR3 is TGTGCCCTCCACACGGGACAGAGGTGGGAACCCCAGCATTTT.